Listed here are 8 T cell receptor beta chains from one sample, sequenced in a study of blood T cell repertoires in COVID-19. The method was immunoSEQ multiplex PCR; TCRdb's version includes in-frame clones alone and lacks a portion of them. The repertoire has about 190,000 clones, 87% of them found once; the top ten carry 20% to 25%. What was sequenced was peripheral blood. Receptor source: a man aged 55 to 69 with active or convalescent COVID-19.

The chain recombines TRBV11-2 with TRBJ1-6; no definite D call. The CDR3 has 12 residues. Germline V gene lookup returns CDR1 SGHAT and CDR2 FQNNGV. V lost 5 bases and J lost 13, with 12 bases in between. The CDR3 loop reads CASSSRGSPLHF. As DNA, the CDR3 is TGTGCCAGCAGCAGCCGAGGCTCGCCCCTCCACTTT.

V gene TRBV5-4 combines with J gene TRBJ2-7; the match to TRBD1 covers 7 bases. The germline V gene has CDR1 SGHNT and CDR2 YYREEE (reference sequence). This CDR3 is built from 15 residues. The V segment lost 1 base and the J segment 8 bases; nucleotides outside the gene matches: 12. The CDR3 here is CASSLLSQNRGKQYF. The CDR3 DNA sequence: TGTGCCAGCAGCTTGCTTAGCCAAAACAGGGGTAAGCAGTACTTC.

This chain links TRBV2 with TRBJ2-2; D perhaps matches TRBD1 (6 bases). Germline V gives CDR1 SNHLY, CDR2 FYNNEI. V lost 7 bases and J 1 base, leaving 16 bases between the germline ends. This CDR3 contains 16 residues. In DNA, the CDR3 is TGTGCCAGCAAGGGGCCTGGGACATTGAACACCGGGGAGCTGTTTTTT. This codes for CASKGPGTLNTGELFF.

The chain employs TRBV5-6 and TRBJ2-5; possible D gene TRBD1, 6 bases. Per germline, CDR1 SGHDT and CDR2 YYEEEE. V was shortened by 7 bases and J by 4 bases, with 23 bases between the two germline ends. This CDR3 has 16 residues. The CDR3 loop is CASLSRQALDLETQYF. As DNA, the CDR3 is TGTGCCAGCTTGAGCCGACAGGCCCTCGACCTAGAGACCCAGTACTTC.

This chain uses TRBV5-1 with TRBJ1-6, with 10 bases that match TRBD1. Germline CDR1 and CDR2: SGHRS and YFSETQ. V lost 2 bases and J lost 4; bases outside the gene matches: 3. CDR3 length: 16 residues. Here the CDR3 reads CASSFLGQGYNSPLHF. The CDR3 DNA follows: TGCGCCAGCAGCTTCCTGGGACAGGGGTATAATTCACCCCTCCACTTT.

The chain is built from TRBV15 and TRBJ1-5; D gene unclear. With 1 base removed from V and 0 bases from J, the gap between germline ends came to 10 bases. Germline V gives CDR1 LNHNV, CDR2 YYDKDF (reference sequence). CDR3 length: 16 residues. CDR3 protein: CATSRATVGSNQPQHF. The CDR3 nucleotides are TGTGCCACCAGCAGAGCCACCGTCGGTAGCAATCAGCCCCAGCATTTT.

This clone was observed once. The J gene is TRBJ1-1, the V gene TRBV21-1. TRBV21-1 is recorded as a pseudogene. CDR3 length: 15 amino acids. The CDR3 here is CASSKNPGMSTEAFF. The CDR3 region has the DNA TGTGCCAGCAGCAAAAATCCGGGGATGAGCACTGAAGCTTTCTTT.

The J gene is TRBJ1-4, the V gene TRBV7-9; 7 bases line up with TRBD1. Looked up from germline, CDR1 is SEHNR and CDR2 is FQNEAQ (reference sequence). The CDR3 is 14 residues long. Losses at the gene ends were 3 bases for V and 7 bases for J; bases not matched to a gene: 5. The CDR3 loop reads CASSFDRVGEKLFF. CDR3 coding DNA: TGTGCCAGCAGCTTTGACAGGGTGGGTGAAAAACTGTTTTTT.